A selection of T cell receptor beta chains follows, all from one sample in a study of T cell repertoires in ileal Crohn's disease. Assay: immunoSEQ multiplex PCR; the TCRdb copy retains only in-frame clones and omits some. This table holds roughly 15,000 clones, 60% to 85% found once. Sequencing input: ileal tissue. These receptors were obtained from an adult with Crohn's disease. Each CDR3 is given with its conserved first and last residue. D genes are given only for firm matches. Where a row states a size, it is once, few, many or the class of an expanded clone; other rows omit it.

V gene	J gene	D gene	clone size	CDR3 DNA	CDR3 protein
TRBV28	TRBJ2-7	-	-	TGTGCCAGCAGTCTATTAACAGGGAAAGGGAAGTCCTACGAGCAGTACTTC	CASSLLTGKGKSYEQYF
TRBV6-1	TRBJ2-1	TRBD1	-	TGTGCCAGCAGTGAGACAGGGGGCGGAGAGCAGTTCTTC	CASSETGGGEQFF
TRBV18	TRBJ2-7	TRBD1	-	TGTGCCAGCTCACAGGACAGGGTCGAGCAGTACTTC	CASSQDRVEQYF
TRBV15	TRBJ1-1	-	-	TGTGCCACCAGCAGAGATCCCTATGGGAACACTGAAGCTTTCTTT	CATSRDPYGNTEAFF
TRBV6-5	TRBJ1-1	-	-	TGTGCCAGCAGTTACGGGGGCCTGAACACTGAAGCTTTCTTT	CASSYGGLNTEAFF
TRBV6-5	TRBJ2-1	-	few	TGTGCCAGCAGTTACTCTAACTACAATGAGCAGTTCTTC	CASSYSNYNEQFF
TRBV6-1	TRBJ1-1	-	-	TGTGCCAGCATAAATCAACCAGGACAGCCTGAAGCTTTCTTT	CASINQPGQPEAFF
TRBV5-1	TRBJ1-1	TRBD1	-	TGCGCCAGCAGCTGGGGGGACAGGGTGAACACTGAAGCTTTCTTT	CASSWGDRVNTEAFF
TRBV28	TRBJ1-3	-	-	TGTGCCAGCAGTTCCCAGGGACGGATCTCTGGAAACACCATATATTTT	CASSSQGRISGNTIYF
TRBV28	TRBJ2-2	-	-	TGTGCCAGCAGTTTGGCCCCCCTCCACGTGGGAGCCCCAGGGACCGGGGAGCTGTTTTTT	CASSLAPLHVGAPGTGELFF
TRBV10-1	TRBJ1-4	-	once	TGCGCCAGCAGTGAGTCGACGCGGGGGGCTAATGAAAAACTGTTTTTT	CASSESTRGANEKLFF
TRBV6-6	TRBJ1-6	-	-	TGTGCCAGCAGTCCCACATCCTCGCCACCCCTCCACTTT	CASSPTSSPPLHF
TRBV19	TRBJ1-2	-	-	TGTGCCAGTACCCCCGGGGGGGCAAGATTTGGTGGCTATGGCTACACCTTC	CASTPGGARFGGYGYTF
TRBV7-6	TRBJ2-1	TRBD2	-	TGTGCCAGCAGCCCTAGACTAGCGGGGGATGCTTACAATGAGCAGTTCTTC	CASSPRLAGDAYNEQFF
TRBV5-4	TRBJ2-7	TRBD1	-	TGTGCCAGCAGTCCCGGGACAGGGGGCTACGAGCAGTACTTC	CASSPGTGGYEQYF
TRBV6-1	TRBJ2-7	TRBD2	few	TGTGCCAGCAGGTTTGGGAGCGGGGAATACGAGCAGTACTTC	CASRFGSGEYEQYF
TRBV7-2	TRBJ1-4	TRBD1	-	TGTGCCAGCAGCTCCGACAGGGCGCCTGAAAAACTGTTTTTT	CASSSDRAPEKLFF